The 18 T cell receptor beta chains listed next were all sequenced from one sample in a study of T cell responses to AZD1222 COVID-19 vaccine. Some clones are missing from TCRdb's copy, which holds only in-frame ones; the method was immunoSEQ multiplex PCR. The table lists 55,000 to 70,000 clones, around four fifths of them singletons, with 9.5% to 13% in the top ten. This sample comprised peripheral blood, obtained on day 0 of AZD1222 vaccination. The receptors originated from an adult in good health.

CDR3 DNA sequence: TGTGCCAGCAGCGTAGGTTCGAGGGCAGGTGGGGAAAAACTGTTTTTT. Translation gives CASSVGSRAGGEKLFF. This chain connects TRBV9 to TRBJ1-4; D remains unclear. Between the trimmed V and J ends, which lost 0 bases and 8 bases, there was a span of 17 bases. CDR3 length equals 16 residues. Germline V gives CDR1 SGDLS, CDR2 YYNGEE. Based on the CDR3 plus reference TRBV9 and TRBJ1-4, the full variable domain is DSGVTQTPKHLITATGQRVTLRCSPRSGDLSVYWYQQSLDQGLQFLIQYYNGEERAKGNILERFSAQQFPDLHSELNLSSLELGDSALYFCASSVGSRAGGEKLFFGSGTQLSVL.

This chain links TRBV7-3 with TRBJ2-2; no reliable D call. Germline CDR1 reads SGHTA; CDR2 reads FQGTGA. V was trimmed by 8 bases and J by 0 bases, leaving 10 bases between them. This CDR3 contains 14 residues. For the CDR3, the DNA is TGTGCCAGCCGGGCAGGAGCGAACACCGGGGAGCTGTTTTTT. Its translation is CASRAGANTGELFF.

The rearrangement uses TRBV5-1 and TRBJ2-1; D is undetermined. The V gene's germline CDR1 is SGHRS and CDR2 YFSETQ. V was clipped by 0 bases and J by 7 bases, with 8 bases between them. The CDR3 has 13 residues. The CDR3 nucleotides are TGCGCCAGCAGCTTGGTTACCGAGAATGAGCAGTTCTTC. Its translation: CASSLVTENEQFF.

In DNA form, the CDR3 reads TGTGCCAGTAGCGGGGGGTATATCTCAGAGACCCAGTACTTC. Protein: CASSGGYISETQYF. The gene calls are TRBV19 and TRBJ2-5; 7 nucleotides agree with TRBD2. The germline V gene has CDR1 LNHDA and CDR2 SQIVND (reference sequence). With 6 bases clipped from V and 4 bases from J, the junction kept 8 bases outside the gene matches. The CDR3 has 14 residues.

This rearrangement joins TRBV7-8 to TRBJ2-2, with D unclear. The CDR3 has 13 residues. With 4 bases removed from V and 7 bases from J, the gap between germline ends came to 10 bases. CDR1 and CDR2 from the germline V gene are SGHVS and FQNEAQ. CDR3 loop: CASSSDPSGELFF. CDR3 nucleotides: TGTGCCAGCAGCTCCGACCCGAGCGGGGAGCTGTTTTTT. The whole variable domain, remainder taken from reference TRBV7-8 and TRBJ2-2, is GAGVSQSPRYKVAKRGQDVALRCDPISGHVSLFWYQQALGQGPEFLTYFQNEAQLDKSGLPSDRFFAERPEGSVSTLKIQRTQQEDSAVYLCASSSDPSGELFFGEGSRLTVL.

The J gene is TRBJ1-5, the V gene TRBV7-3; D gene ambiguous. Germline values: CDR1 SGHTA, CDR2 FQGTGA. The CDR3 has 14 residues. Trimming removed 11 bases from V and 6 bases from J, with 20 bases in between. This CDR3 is CALKPRQKSQPQHF. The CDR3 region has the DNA TGTGCCTTGAAGCCCCGGCAGAAGAGTCAGCCCCAGCATTTT.

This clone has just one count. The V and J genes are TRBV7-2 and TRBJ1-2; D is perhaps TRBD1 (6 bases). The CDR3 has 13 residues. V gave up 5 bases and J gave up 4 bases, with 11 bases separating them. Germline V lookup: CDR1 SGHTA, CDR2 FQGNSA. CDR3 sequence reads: CASSAKGGYGYTF. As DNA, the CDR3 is TGTGCCAGCAGCGCCAAAGGGGGCTATGGCTACACCTTC.

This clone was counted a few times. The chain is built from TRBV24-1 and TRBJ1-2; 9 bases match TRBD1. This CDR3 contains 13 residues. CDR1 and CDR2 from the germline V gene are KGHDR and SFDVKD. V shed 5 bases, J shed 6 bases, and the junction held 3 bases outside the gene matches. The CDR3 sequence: CATSVRDRDGYTF. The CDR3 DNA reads TGTGCCACCAGTGTTCGGGACAGGGATGGCTACACCTTC.

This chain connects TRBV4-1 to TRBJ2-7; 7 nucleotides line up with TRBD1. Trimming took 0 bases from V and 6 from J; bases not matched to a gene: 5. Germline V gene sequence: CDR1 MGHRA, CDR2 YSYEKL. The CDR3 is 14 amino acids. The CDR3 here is CASSQDPSGGEQYF. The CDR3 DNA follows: TGCGCCAGCAGCCAAGATCCCTCAGGGGGCGAGCAGTACTTC.

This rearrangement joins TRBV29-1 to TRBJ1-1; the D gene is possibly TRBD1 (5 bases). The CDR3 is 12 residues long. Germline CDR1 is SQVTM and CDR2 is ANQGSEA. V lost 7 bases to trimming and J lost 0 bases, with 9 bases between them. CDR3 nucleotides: TGCAGCGGTGGACAAATGAACACTGAAGCTTTCTTT. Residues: CSGGQMNTEAFF.

CDR3 sequence: CASSLGGGTEAFF. For the CDR3, the DNA is TGTGCCAGCAGCTTGGGGGGAGGGACTGAAGCTTTCTTT. The chain uses TRBV7-8 and TRBJ1-1, with TRBD1 as a possible D gene (5 bases). The CDR3 consists of 13 residues. With 3 bases removed from V and 5 bases from J, the gap between germline ends came to 10 bases. Germline V CDR1 and CDR2: SGHVS, FQNEAQ.

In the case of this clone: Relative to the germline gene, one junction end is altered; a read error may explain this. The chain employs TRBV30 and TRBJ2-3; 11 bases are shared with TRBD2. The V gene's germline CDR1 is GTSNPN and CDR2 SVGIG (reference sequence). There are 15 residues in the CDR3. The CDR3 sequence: CALSLAGGPGDTQYF. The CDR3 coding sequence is TGCGCGCTGTCCTTAGCGGGGGGGCCCGGGGATACGCAGTATTTT.

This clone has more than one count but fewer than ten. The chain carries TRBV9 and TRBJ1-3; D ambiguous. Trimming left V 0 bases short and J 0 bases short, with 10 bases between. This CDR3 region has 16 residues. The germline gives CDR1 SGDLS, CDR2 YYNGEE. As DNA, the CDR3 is TGTGCCAGCAGCGTAGAGGGCAGAGTCTCTGGAAACACCATATATTTT. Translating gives CASSVEGRVSGNTIYF.

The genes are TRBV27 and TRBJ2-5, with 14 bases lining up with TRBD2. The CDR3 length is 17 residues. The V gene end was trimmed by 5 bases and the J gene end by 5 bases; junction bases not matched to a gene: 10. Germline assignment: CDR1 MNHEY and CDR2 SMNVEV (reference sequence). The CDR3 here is CASSPRGLAGEVETQYF. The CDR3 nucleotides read TGTGCCAGCAGTCCACGGGGACTAGCGGGGGAGGTCGAGACCCAGTACTTC.

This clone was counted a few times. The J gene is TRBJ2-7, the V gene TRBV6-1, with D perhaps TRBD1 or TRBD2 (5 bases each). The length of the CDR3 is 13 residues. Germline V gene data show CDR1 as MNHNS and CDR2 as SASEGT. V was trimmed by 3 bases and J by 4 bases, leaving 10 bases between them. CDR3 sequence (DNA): TGTGCCAGCAGTGAGACCGGGGCTTACGAGCAGTACTTC. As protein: CASSETGAYEQYF.

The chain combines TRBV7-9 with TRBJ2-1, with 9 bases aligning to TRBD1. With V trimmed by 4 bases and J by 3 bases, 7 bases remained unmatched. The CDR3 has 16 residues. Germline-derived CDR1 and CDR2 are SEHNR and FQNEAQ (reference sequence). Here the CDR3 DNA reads TGTGCCAGCAGCTCACCGCAGGACAGGGGCTACAATGAGCAGTTCTTC. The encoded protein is CASSSPQDRGYNEQFF.

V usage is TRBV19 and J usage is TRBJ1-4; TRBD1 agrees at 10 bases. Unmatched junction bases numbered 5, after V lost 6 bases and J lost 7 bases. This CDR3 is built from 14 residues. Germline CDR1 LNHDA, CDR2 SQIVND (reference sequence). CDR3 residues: CASRRQGASEKLFF. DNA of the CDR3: TGTGCCAGTAGGCGACAGGGGGCGAGTGAAAAACTGTTTTTT.

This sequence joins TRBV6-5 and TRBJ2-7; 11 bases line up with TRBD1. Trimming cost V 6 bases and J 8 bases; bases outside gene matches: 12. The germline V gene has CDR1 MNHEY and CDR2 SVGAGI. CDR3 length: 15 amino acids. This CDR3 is CASSAGQGANSKQYF. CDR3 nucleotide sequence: TGTGCCAGCAGCGCAGGACAGGGGGCGAATTCGAAGCAGTACTTC.